The 8 T cell receptor beta chains below come from one sample, sequenced in a study of cytomegalovirus exposure and HLA in healthy donors (dated by TCRdb to 2015 to 2018). The method behind the library was the immunoSEQ multiplex PCR assay. For the multiplex PCR, a mixture combining 60 forward primers for TCR Vbeta segments and 13 reverse primers for TCR Jbeta segments was used. Not all clones reach the TCRdb copy of this immuneACCESS table, which keeps in-frame sequences only. Checked studies attribute under half of the gap to unresolved V genes and leave the rest unexplained. The sample table contains approximately 120,000 clones; only one count was recorded for around 79% of them. The ten largest clones represent approximately 6% of the sample. Sequenced input: PBMCs. The receptors come from a woman aged 40 to 55 in good health and CMV-seronegative.

The chain links TRBV7-9 to TRBJ2-2; the D gene is possibly TRBD2 (6 bases). Germline CDR1 is SEHNR and CDR2 is FQNEAQ (reference sequence). V was clipped by 5 bases and J by 4 bases, with 14 bases between them. The CDR3 runs to 15 residues. DNA for the CDR3: TGTGCCAGCAGCCTACTAACGGGAGCCACCGGGGAGCTGTTTTTT. It codes for CASSLLTGATGELFF.

The chain couples TRBV7-2 to TRBJ2-7, with 9 bases aligning to TRBD1. The CDR3 consists of 14 residues. After removal of 5 bases from V and 2 bases from J, the junction contained 4 bases not matched to a gene. Germline loops: CDR1 SGHTA, CDR2 FQGNSA. The CDR3 sequence is CASSPGTGTYEQYF. For the CDR3, the DNA is TGTGCCAGCAGCCCCGGGACAGGGACCTACGAGCAGTACTTC.

This chain connects TRBV11-2 to TRBJ2-7; D call uncertain. This CDR3 is built from 12 residues. The V end was cut by 6 bases, the J end by 9 bases, with 15 bases between. Germline lookup yields CDR1 SGHAT and CDR2 FQNNGV. The CDR3 is CASRTDPARQYF. In DNA, the CDR3 is TGTGCCAGCAGAACAGATCCCGCTCGGCAGTACTTC.

The CDR3 sequence: CATRRLAGGNTYEQYF. Here the CDR3 DNA reads TGTGCCACCCGGAGGCTAGCGGGAGGAAACACCTACGAGCAGTACTTC. The chain links TRBV11-2 to TRBJ2-7; 11 bases agree with TRBD2. This CDR3 has 16 residues. Trimming cost V 10 bases and J 2 bases; bases outside gene matches: 13. Per germline, CDR1 SGHAT and CDR2 FQNNGV. The variable domain in full, with the rest retrieved from reference TRBV11-2 and TRBJ2-7, is EAGVAQSPRYKIIEKRQSVAFWCNPISGHATLYWYQQILGQGPKLLIQFQNNGVVDDSQLPKDRFSAERLKGVDSTLKIQPAKLEDSAVYLCATRRLAGGNTYEQYFGPGTRLTVT.

This clone was seen a handful of times. The chain links TRBV18 to TRBJ1-1; no clear D gene. Germline-derived CDR1 and CDR2 are KGHSH and LQKENI. With 5 bases removed from V and 1 base from J, the gap between germline ends came to 11 bases. There are 14 residues in the CDR3. The CDR3 bases are TGTGCCAGCTCAGCGACCGCAGGGAACACTGAAGCTTTCTTT. Encoded protein: CASSATAGNTEAFF. Together with reference TRBV18 and TRBJ1-1, the CDR3 gives the full variable domain: NAGVMQNPRHLVRRRGQEARLRCSPMKGHSHVYWYRQLPEEGLKFMVYLQKENIIDESGMPKERFSAEFPKEGPSILRIQQVVRGDSAAYFCASSATAGNTEAFFGQGTRLTVV.

The chain carries TRBV5-1 and TRBJ2-7; TRBD2 agrees at 8 bases. Germline V lookup: CDR1 SGHRS, CDR2 YFSETQ. The CDR3 loop spans 18 amino acids. V was clipped by 3 bases and J by 6 bases; unmatched bases: 20. This chain's CDR3 is CASSSGRVLASGLIEQYF. DNA of the CDR3: TGCGCCAGCAGCTCTGGACGGGTTTTGGCTAGCGGGCTTATCGAGCAGTACTTC. The full variable domain, completed using reference TRBV5-1 and TRBJ2-7, is KAGVTQTPRYLIKTRGQQVTLSCSPISGHRSVSWYQQTPGQGLQFLFEYFSETQRNKGNFPGRFSGRQFSNSRSEMNVSTLELGDSALYLCASSSGRVLASGLIEQYFGPGTRLTVT.

The table lists this clone with a count of one. The chain couples TRBV11-1 to TRBJ2-1; 8 bases fit TRBD2. The CDR3 runs 17 residues. Germline V gives CDR1 SGHAT, CDR2 FQDESV (reference sequence). Trimming at V came to 0 bases and at J to 5 bases, leaving 9 bases not matched to a gene. The CDR3, as DNA: TGTGCCAGCAGCTTAGCACCGAGCGGGAGTGGAGACAATGAGCAGTTCTTC. It is translated as CASSLAPSGSGDNEQFF.

The genes are TRBV5-6 and TRBJ2-3; TRBD2 matches 11 bases. CDR3 size: 18 residues. The germline gives CDR1 SGHDT, CDR2 YYEEEE. V trimming: 4 bases; J trimming: 4 bases; junction bases outside the gene matches: 14. CDR3 protein: CASSPPRSTSGIPDTQYF. The CDR3 nucleotides read TGTGCCAGCAGCCCCCCCCGATCGACTAGCGGGATACCAGATACGCAGTATTTT. Using reference TRBV5-6 and TRBJ2-3 for the parts outside the CDR3, the full variable domain is DAGVTQSPTHLIKTRGQQVTLRCSPKSGHDTVSWYQQALGQGPQFIFQYYEEEERQRGNFPDRFSGHQFPNYSSELNVNALLLGDSALYLCASSPPRSTSGIPDTQYFGPGTRLTVL.